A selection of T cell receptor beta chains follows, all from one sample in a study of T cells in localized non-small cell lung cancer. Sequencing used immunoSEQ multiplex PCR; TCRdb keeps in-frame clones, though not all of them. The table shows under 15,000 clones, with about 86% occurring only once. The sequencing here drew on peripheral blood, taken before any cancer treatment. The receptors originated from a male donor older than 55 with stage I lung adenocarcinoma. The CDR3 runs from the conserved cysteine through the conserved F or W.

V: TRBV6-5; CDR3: CASSGAWVGTQYF
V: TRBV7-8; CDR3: CASSPRRGGLQAWTGGGGTQYF
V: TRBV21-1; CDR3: CASSDLAGGPKDTGELFF
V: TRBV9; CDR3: CASSVRDRGINEQFF
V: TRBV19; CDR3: CASSIPGTNSYEQYF
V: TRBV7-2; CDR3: CASSLGGSRSYEQYF
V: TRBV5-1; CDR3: CASSLSMGNTEAFF
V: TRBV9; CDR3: CASSSRTGGIREQYF
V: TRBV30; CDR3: CAWSKGLFTYEQYF
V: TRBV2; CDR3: CASRLDRVAFF